The 12 T cell receptor beta chains below were found in one sample sequenced in a study of CD8 T cells in Susac syndrome. Random hexamers were used to reverse transcribe an amount of about 0.5 to 1 ug RNA. TCRdb analysed the immunoSEQ multiplex PCR reads with MiXCR anew, one entry per CDR3 protein. The table lists about 140,000 distinct CDR3 sequences, about 95% of them singletons. The specimen sequenced was CD4+ T cells from PBMCs. The receptors here all came from a human donor with multiple sclerosis.

This rearrangement joins TRBV20-1 to TRBJ1-2, with TRBD1 as a possible D gene (6 bases). CDR1 is DFQATT, CDR2 SNEGSKA, per germline (reference sequence). The CDR3 has 14 residues. The V and J ends lost 6 bases and 4 bases respectively, with 18 bases between them. The CDR3 region has the DNA TGCAGTGCCGTTAGACCCGGACAGCGCTATGGCTACACCTTC. Amino acids: CSAVRPGQRYGYTF.

In this sample, this clonotype turned up once. This sequence joins TRBV20-1 and TRBJ2-2, with TRBD1 identical over 8 bases. The V gene end was trimmed by 4 bases and the J gene end by 7 bases; junction bases not matched to a gene: 8. This CDR3 is 14 amino acids long. Germline V gene data show CDR1 as DFQATT and CDR2 as SNEGSKA (reference sequence). CDR3: CSAISQGAVGELFF. CDR3 sequence (DNA): TGCAGTGCTATAAGCCAGGGGGCTGTCGGGGAGCTGTTTTTT.

The chain employs TRBV29-1 and TRBJ2-2; the D gene is possibly TRBD1 (6 bases). This CDR3 has 13 amino acids. Looked up from germline, CDR1 is SQVTM and CDR2 is ANQGSEA. V shed 8 bases and J shed 2 bases, with 12 bases lying between them. The CDR3 loop reads CSLGDTNTGELFF. For the CDR3, the DNA is TGCAGCCTAGGGGACACCAACACCGGGGAGCTGTTTTTT.

This rearrangement joins TRBV2 to TRBJ1-1, with D maybe TRBD1 (6 bases). The CDR3 contains 14 residues. In germline, CDR1 is SNHLY, CDR2 FYNNEI. With 4 bases removed from V and 2 bases from J, the gap between germline ends came to 11 bases. In DNA, the CDR3 is TGTGCCAGCAGTGGGAACAGGGTCAACACTGAAGCTTTCTTT. This translates into CASSGNRVNTEAFF.

The rearrangement links TRBV9 to TRBJ2-5; D possibly corresponds to TRBD2 (7 bases). V shed 0 bases and J shed 4 bases, with 19 bases lying between them. The germline V gene encodes CDR1 SGDLS and CDR2 YYNGEE. CDR3 length: 17 amino acids. Here the CDR3 reads CASSVAWRGGVRETQYF. CDR3 sequence (DNA): TGTGCCAGCAGCGTAGCTTGGCGAGGGGGGGTACGAGAGACCCAGTACTTC.

The V and J genes are TRBV20-1 and TRBJ2-5; 8 positions agree with TRBD1. CDR1 and CDR2 from the germline V gene are DFQATT and SNEGSKA (reference sequence). V shed 2 bases, J shed 0 bases, and the junction held 5 bases outside the gene matches. The CDR3 runs to 15 residues. DNA for the CDR3: TGCAGTGCTAGAATACCACAGGGGGACCAAGAGACCCAGTACTTC. It translates to CSARIPQGDQETQYF.

V gene TRBV7-2 combines with J gene TRBJ1-2, with 9 bases aligning to TRBD1. The CDR3 consists of 15 residues. The germline V gene has CDR1 SGHTA and CDR2 FQGNSA. J lost 5 bases, V lost 5 bases, and 9 bases had no gene match. In nucleotides, the CDR3 is TGTGCCAGCAGCGTCCAGCCGGGACAGGGATATGGCTACACCTTC. This encodes CASSVQPGQGYGYTF.

The chain combines TRBV30 with TRBJ1-3; perhaps TRBD1 as D (5 bases). V was pared by 4 bases and J by 3 bases, with 10 bases between. Germline-derived CDR1 and CDR2 are GTSNPN and SVGIG (reference sequence). The CDR3 covers 13 residues. Here the CDR3 reads CAWTDSYGNTIYF. In DNA form, the CDR3 reads TGTGCCTGGACAGACAGTTATGGAAACACCATATATTTT.

The chain joins TRBV20-1 to TRBJ2-3; D remains unclear. Trimming shortened V by 0 bases and J by 0 bases, and 7 bases separated the two germline ends. This CDR3 has 14 amino acids. CDR1 is DFQATT, CDR2 SNEGSKA, per germline (reference sequence). CDR3 nucleotide sequence: TGCAGTGCTAGAGATCCCGTAAGCACAGATACGCAGTATTTT. It is translated as CSARDPVSTDTQYF.

The chain joins TRBV3-1 to TRBJ1-1; the D is unclear. The CDR3 runs 14 residues. With 1 base removed from V and 1 base from J, the gap between germline ends came to 7 bases. The V gene's germline CDR1 is LGHDT and CDR2 YNNKEL (reference sequence). The CDR3 sequence is CASSQGTKNTEAFF. The CDR3 DNA is TGTGCCAGCAGCCAAGGAACGAAGAACACTGAAGCTTTCTTT.

The chain carries TRBV20-1 and TRBJ2-7, with 8 bases matching TRBD1. This CDR3 has 16 amino acids. From germline, CDR1 is DFQATT and CDR2 SNEGSKA (reference sequence). V lost 1 base to trimming and J lost 0 bases; unmatched junction nucleotides: 8. CDR3 sequence: CSARARTGRSSYEQYF. The CDR3 DNA sequence: TGCAGTGCTAGAGCGCGGACAGGGCGAAGCTCCTACGAGCAGTACTTC.

The chain has TRBV24-1 and TRBJ2-5; 7 bases are a match to TRBD1. This CDR3 has 17 residues. Trimming cost V 2 bases and J 5 bases; bases outside gene matches: 13. Per germline, CDR1 KGHDR and CDR2 SFDVKD. In DNA form, the CDR3 reads TGTGCCACCAGTGATTACGGGGCAGGGGGTAAGGGGGAGACCCAGTACTTC. Encoded protein: CATSDYGAGGKGETQYF.